This is a list of T cell receptor beta chains from one sample in a study of regulatory T cells in long-lasting Graves disease. MiXCR, applied by TCRdb to the multiplex PCR reads, yields one record per CDR3 protein. The sample holds 360,000 or so distinct CDR3 sequences; approximately 15% are singletons and the top ten take 25% to 30%. The data also belong to a second study, concerning T cells in Graves' hyperthyroidism and ophthalmopathy.

The sequencing used peripheral blood mononuclear cells (PBMCs), collected at new diagnosis, from a patient treated with antithyroid drugs. The receptors derive from a man aged 35 to 55 with Graves disease. The CDR3 runs from the conserved cysteine through the conserved F or W. The D gene is left open where the match is weak. Clone size is stated in some rows and not others, as once, few, many or a class when expanded.

J: TRBJ1-6; length: 12; V: TRBV7-9; size: many; D: -; CDR3: CASSPPNSPLHF; DNA: TGTGCCAGCAGTCCCCCTAATTCACCCCTCCACTTT
J: TRBJ1-2; length: 16; V: TRBV11-2; size: -; D: TRBD1; CDR3: CASSQDSGGPTYGYTF; DNA: TGTGCCAGCAGCCAAGATTCAGGGGGGCCGACCTATGGCTACACCTTC
J: TRBJ1-2; length: 15; V: TRBV20-1; size: few; D: TRBD1; CDR3: CSAPTRKGADYGYTF; DNA: TGCAGTGCCCCGACCAGGAAGGGGGCGGACTATGGCTACACCTTC
J: TRBJ2-1; length: 16; V: TRBV12-3/TRBV12-4; size: few; D: TRBD1; CDR3: CASSGPTGGAYNEQFF; DNA: TGTGCCAGCAGCGGTCCCACAGGGGGCGCCTACAATGAGCAGTTCTTC
J: TRBJ1-3; length: 11; V: TRBV27; size: -; D: -; CDR3: CASRPRDTIYF; DNA: TGTGCCAGCAGACCTAGGGACACCATATATTTT
J: TRBJ2-5; length: 15; V: TRBV20-1; size: many; D: TRBD2; CDR3: CSAAASGGVQETQYF; DNA: TGCAGTGCCGCGGCCAGCGGGGGCGTCCAAGAGACCCAGTACTTC
J: TRBJ1-2; length: 15; V: TRBV12-3/TRBV12-4; size: -; D: -; CDR3: CASSDQGRLSYGYTF; DNA: TGTGCCAGCAGTGACCAGGGGCGATTAAGCTATGGCTACACCTTC
J: TRBJ2-1; length: 14; V: TRBV7-3; size: many; D: -; CDR3: CASSRDRDTQEQFF; DNA: TGTGCCAGCAGCCGGGACCGGGACACCCAGGAGCAGTTCTTC
J: TRBJ2-1; length: 17; V: TRBV5-1; size: many; D: TRBD2; CDR3: CASSLGLAAGSYNEQFF; DNA: TGCGCCAGCAGCTTGGGCCTAGCGGCGGGCTCCTACAATGAGCAGTTCTTC
J: TRBJ2-5; length: 15; V: TRBV6-5; size: few; D: TRBD2; CDR3: CASSYSSGGLETQYF; DNA: TGTGCCAGCAGTTACTCGAGCGGGGGGCTGGAGACCCAGTACTTC
J: TRBJ2-3; length: 16; V: TRBV7-9; size: many; D: TRBD1; CDR3: CASSSTDRGGADTQYF; DNA: TGTGCCAGCAGCTCAACGGACAGGGGAGGTGCAGATACGCAGTATTTT
J: TRBJ1-1; length: 20; V: TRBV7-8; size: -; D: -; CDR3: CASSFHQRTEVSGLYTEAFF; DNA: TGTGCCAGCAGCTTTCATCAAAGGACAGAAGTAAGCGGTCTGTACACTGAAGCTTTCTTT
J: TRBJ2-6; length: 14; V: TRBV28; size: many; D: -; CDR3: CASSVSSGANVLTF; DNA: TGTGCCAGCAGCGTGAGCTCTGGGGCCAACGTCCTGACTTTC
J: TRBJ2-7; length: 13; V: TRBV20-1; size: many; D: TRBD1; CDR3: CSAGTGGSYEQYF; DNA: TGCAGTGCAGGGACAGGGGGTTCCTACGAGCAGTACTTC
J: TRBJ2-2; length: 14; V: TRBV29-1; size: few; D: -; CDR3: CSVRPTGFTGELFF; DNA: TGCAGCGTTCGCCCGACTGGGTTTACCGGGGAGCTGTTTTTT
J: TRBJ1-6; length: 15; V: TRBV29-1; size: -; D: -; CDR3: CSVYRVAAYNSPLHF; DNA: TGCAGCGTTTACAGGGTTGCGGCCTATAATTCACCCCTCCACTTT
J: TRBJ2-7; length: 14; V: TRBV4-2; size: -; D: -; CDR3: CASSQEDGIGEQYF; DNA: TGTGCCAGCAGCCAGGAGGACGGAATTGGAGAGCAGTACTTC
J: TRBJ2-3; length: 12; V: TRBV24-1; size: -; D: -; CDR3: CATRGVADTQYF; DNA: TGTGCCACCAGGGGGGTGGCAGATACGCAGTATTTT
J: TRBJ1-6; length: 15; V: TRBV18; size: -; D: -; CDR3: CASSPNQDDNSPLHF; DNA: TGTGCCAGCTCACCGAATCAGGATGATAATTCACCCCTCCACTTT
J: TRBJ1-5; length: 13; V: TRBV4-1; size: few; D: -; CDR3: CASSQEEGLPQHF; DNA: TGCGCCAGCAGCCAAGAGGAAGGTTTGCCCCAGCATTTT
J: TRBJ1-1; length: 14; V: TRBV20-1; size: many; D: TRBD1; CDR3: CSARFGARGSEAFF; DNA: TGCAGTGCTAGATTCGGGGCCAGGGGGAGTGAAGCTTTCTTT
J: TRBJ1-1; length: 13; V: TRBV30; size: many; D: -; CDR3: CAWSSLRDNGAFF; DNA: TGTGCCTGGAGTTCCCTCCGGGACAACGGAGCTTTCTTT
J: TRBJ1-2; length: 16; V: TRBV12-3/TRBV12-4; size: -; D: -; CDR3: CASSLGGFRVDYGYTF; DNA: TGTGCCAGCAGTTTAGGAGGGTTTAGGGTCGACTATGGCTACACCTTC
J: TRBJ1-3; length: 12; V: TRBV6-1; size: few; D: TRBD1; CDR3: CASRTGQNTIYF; DNA: TGTGCCAGCCGGACAGGTCAAAACACCATATATTTT
J: TRBJ2-7; length: 13; V: TRBV2; size: -; D: -; CDR3: CASSKQGSYEQYF; DNA: TGTGCCAGTAGCAAACAGGGCTCCTACGAGCAGTACTTC
J: TRBJ1-1; length: 13; V: TRBV6-1; size: few; D: -; CDR3: CAGSGHLNTEAFF; DNA: TGTGCCGGATCGGGACACCTGAACACTGAAGCTTTCTTT
J: TRBJ2-3; length: 12; V: TRBV3-1; size: many; D: -; CDR3: CASTNEFDTQYF; DNA: TGTGCCAGCACCAACGAATTCGATACGCAGTATTTT
J: TRBJ2-2; length: 14; V: TRBV7-9; size: many; D: -; CDR3: CASSSGTFTGELFF; DNA: TGTGCCAGCAGCTCCGGGACTTTCACCGGGGAGCTGTTTTTT
J: TRBJ2-6; length: 14; V: TRBV9; size: -; D: -; CDR3: CASSDRTGANVLTF; DNA: TGTGCCAGTAGCGACAGAACTGGGGCCAACGTCCTGACTTTC
J: TRBJ1-2; length: 13; V: TRBV30; size: many; D: -; CDR3: CAWSLDVRYGYTF; DNA: TGTGCCTGGAGCCTGGACGTCCGCTATGGCTACACCTTC
J: TRBJ2-5; length: 17; V: TRBV15; size: -; D: TRBD1; CDR3: CATSRVRGTMYQETQYF; DNA: TGTGCCACCAGCAGAGTCAGGGGGACAATGTACCAAGAGACCCAGTACTTC
J: TRBJ2-7; length: 15; V: TRBV4-3; size: few; D: TRBD1; CDR3: CASSQDKGAVYEQYF; DNA: TGCGCCAGCAGCCAAGATAAGGGGGCCGTTTACGAGCAGTACTTC
J: TRBJ1-5; length: 15; V: TRBV10-3; size: many; D: TRBD1; CDR3: CAISRQGLSNQPQHF; DNA: TGTGCCATCAGTCGACAGGGCCTTAGCAATCAGCCCCAGCATTTT
J: TRBJ1-6; length: 17; V: TRBV5-4; size: -; D: -; CDR3: CAISRYRGRGYNSPLHF; DNA: TGTGCCATTTCCCGTTATAGGGGAAGGGGCTATAATTCACCCCTCCACTTT
J: TRBJ2-5; length: 15; V: TRBV7-3; size: few; D: -; CDR3: CASSPGRGPQETQYF; DNA: TGTGCCAGCAGCCCTGGGAGGGGGCCACAAGAGACCCAGTACTTC
J: TRBJ2-7; length: 13; V: TRBV7-3; size: many; D: -; CDR3: CASSSSPGHEQYF; DNA: TGTGCCAGCAGCTCCTCCCCGGGCCACGAGCAGTACTTC
J: TRBJ1-2; length: 15; V: TRBV20-1; size: -; D: TRBD1; CDR3: CSARDRGTGEQGYTF; DNA: TGCAGTGCTAGAGATCGGGGGACAGGGGAACAGGGCTACACCTTC
J: TRBJ2-5; length: 17; V: TRBV3-1; size: many; D: TRBD2; CDR3: CASSLGLAGLLGETQYF; DNA: TGTGCCAGCAGTCTCGGACTAGCGGGACTCCTTGGGGAGACCCAGTACTTC
J: TRBJ1-1; length: 14; V: TRBV5-1; size: many; D: -; CDR3: CASSLGGQRTEAFF; DNA: TGCGCCAGCAGCTTGGGGGGGCAGAGGACTGAAGCTTTCTTT
J: TRBJ1-3; length: 12; V: TRBV28; size: many; D: -; CDR3: CASSFWAFPIYF; DNA: TGTGCCAGCAGTTTTTGGGCCTTTCCCATATATTTT
J: TRBJ2-1; length: 16; V: TRBV7-3; size: few; D: -; CDR3: CASSSSTGQRDNEQFF; DNA: TGTGCCAGCAGCTCCTCGACGGGACAAAGAGACAATGAGCAGTTCTTC
J: TRBJ1-1; length: 15; V: TRBV6-2/TRBV6-3; size: -; D: TRBD1; CDR3: CASSTRQGAEAEAFF; DNA: TGTGCCAGCAGTACAAGACAGGGGGCGGAGGCTGAAGCTTTCTTT
J: TRBJ2-7; length: 15; V: TRBV2; size: once; D: -; CDR3: CASSEPSRGGYEQYF; DNA: TGTGCCAGCAGTGAACCTTCAAGGGGTGGATACGAGCAGTACTTC
J: TRBJ2-5; length: 16; V: TRBV19; size: -; D: TRBD1; CDR3: CASTPWAGGNQETQYF; DNA: TGTGCCAGTACCCCTTGGGCAGGGGGCAACCAAGAGACCCAGTACTTC
J: TRBJ1-5; length: 15; V: TRBV27; size: many; D: TRBD1; CDR3: CASSLSDRGGQPQHF; DNA: TGTGCCAGCAGTTTATCAGACAGGGGAGGACAGCCCCAGCATTTT
J: TRBJ2-3; length: 17; V: TRBV7-9; size: -; D: -; CDR3: CASSLLWLEESTDTQYF; DNA: TGTGCCAGCAGCCTCCTTTGGCTGGAGGAAAGCACAGATACGCAGTATTTT
J: TRBJ2-2; length: 15; V: TRBV5-5; size: many; D: TRBD1; CDR3: CASSPWTGNTGELFF; DNA: TGTGCCAGCAGCCCCTGGACAGGGAACACCGGGGAGCTGTTTTTT